A selection of T cell receptor beta chains follows, all from one sample in a study of T cells expressing NK-cell markers. TCRdb reanalyzed the 5' RACE reads and collapses them to one entry per CDR3 protein, without DNA. This table lists a few hundred thousand distinct CDR3 sequences. Sequenced material: blood T cells: a sorted CD56 or NKG2C T cell subset, CD4+ or CD8+ T cells, or bulk PBMC T cells (not recorded which). These receptors were obtained from a woman between 50 and 59 years old in good health. Each CDR3 is given with its conserved first and last residue.

TRBV4-1,TRBJ1-6,CASSQDDGSPLHF
TRBV12-3/TRBV12-4,TRBJ1-4,CASSQFKGKLFF
TRBV20-1,TRBJ1-6,CSASVGRRNSPLHF
TRBV13,TRBJ2-1,CASSSLGLAHEQFF
TRBV3-1,TRBJ1-2,CASSQVGSHYGYTF
TRBV10-3,TRBJ2-5,CAISESGAPEETQYF
TRBV4-1,TRBJ2-1,CASSQRDRGGGNEQFF
TRBV9,TRBJ1-2,CASSVGFRAAGYTF
TRBV14,TRBJ1-4,CASSQEHWTGLNEKLFF
TRBV6-1,TRBJ2-7,CASSEVGGASFEQYF
TRBV29-1,TRBJ2-1,CSAGQGIATGNEQFF
TRBV30,TRBJ2-2,CAWSPTGELFF
TRBV29-1,TRBJ2-2,CSVNLTPGGELFF
TRBV24-1,TRBJ2-2,CATSDFSPQGVTGELFF
TRBV6-1,TRBJ1-2,CASSEGTGVIYGYTF
TRBV19,TRBJ2-3,CASSIPETSGRDTQYF
TRBV20-1,TRBJ1-5,CSALQWQPQHF
TRBV24-1,TRBJ2-5,CATRSLDQETQYF
TRBV18,TRBJ2-1,CLSGSGSYNEQFF
TRBV11-2,TRBJ2-2,CASSLALSGRYTGELFF
TRBV10-2,TRBJ2-3,CASSSGVRTDTQYF
TRBV5-6,TRBJ2-3,CASSPTWDTTGPDTQYF
TRBV29-1,TRBJ2-1,CSVLRRAQDRWQFF
TRBV14,TRBJ1-1,CASSPRARALMNTEAFF
TRBV5-1,TRBJ2-3,CASSIGLAGLRGDTQYF
TRBV20-1,TRBJ1-1,CSQRGGNTEAFF
TRBV5-1,TRBJ2-1,CASAGLAGENEQFF
TRBV5-1,TRBJ2-1,CASSLGFPGQLYNEQFF
TRBV11-2,TRBJ2-5,CASRQGVAETQYF
TRBV7-9,TRBJ2-3,CASSLEGLAGDTQYF
TRBV6-5,TRBJ1-2,CASSSGQGKRGYTF